Given below is one TCR beta chain in context. The clone's antigen remains unknown. Nothing much larger sits one base from this clone, and base qualities are not available. Library method: PCR. Sequencing took place on an Illumina HiSeq 2500. TCR libraries were prepared with molecular barcoding, using unique molecular identifiers to normalize TCRbeta repertoire quantification. TCRdb reprocessed the public reads (quality trimming at Q25 with fastp, clone calling with MiXCR) and kept in-frame beta chains. Here each entry gathers all rows of one CDR3 protein and keeps the most common genes and DNA. The table for this sample lists 300,000 to 400,000 distinct CDR3 sequences; around 15% of them were counted only once. The ten largest clones capture about 41% of the sample. The data originate from a study of T-cell reconstitution after alpha-beta-depleted transplantation in children (dated by TCRdb to about 2016). Turning to the overall study: Using TCR repertoire profiling, the study followed T-cell immune reconstitution in a quantitative way in children after TCRalphabeta/CD19-depleted allogeneic hematopoietic cell transplantation.

This specimen's treatment or condition label, per the study, means: allogeneic hematopoietic cell transplantation with graft depleted of TCRalphabeta T cells and CD19 B cells. The transplant recipients were children given TCRalphabeta/CD19-depleted allogeneic hematopoietic cell grafts. Per the germline V gene, LGHNA is the CDR1 and YSLEER is the CDR2. The CDR3 has 17 amino acids, counting the end cysteine and phenylalanine. The retained sequence is limited to the CDR3, 51 bases, with the frame set at the first base. V and J lose 1 base and 0 bases, and a span of 10 bases separates them. The paper's findings and limits, for the study overall: Over subsequent months, a decline in hyperexpanded clone frequencies was noted, and after one year, T-cell counts and TCRbeta diversity were mostly ascribed to newly produced T cells. The apparently early recovery of alphabetaT-cell counts about two months after transplant reportedly depended on only several hundred rapidly expanded clones that came from non-depleted graft cells. In some patients, high TCRbeta diversity at day 60 was attributed to recipient T cells and intrathymic progenitors that had survived conditioning.

The sample consisted of PBMCs, mostly from graft donor cells, taken 360 days after TCRalphabeta/CD19-depleted stem cell transplant. The chain was built from TRBV4-3 and TRBJ2-6; the D gene is not confidently resolved. The sequence came from a male patient aged 2-10 years who had a stem cell transplant for acute lymphoblastic leukemia, so the T cells may come from the graft donor. CDR3 region: CASSQGSQFSGANVLTF. The DNA is as follows: TGCGCCAGCAGCCAAGGTAGTCAGTTCTCTGGGGCCAACGTCCTGACTTTC.